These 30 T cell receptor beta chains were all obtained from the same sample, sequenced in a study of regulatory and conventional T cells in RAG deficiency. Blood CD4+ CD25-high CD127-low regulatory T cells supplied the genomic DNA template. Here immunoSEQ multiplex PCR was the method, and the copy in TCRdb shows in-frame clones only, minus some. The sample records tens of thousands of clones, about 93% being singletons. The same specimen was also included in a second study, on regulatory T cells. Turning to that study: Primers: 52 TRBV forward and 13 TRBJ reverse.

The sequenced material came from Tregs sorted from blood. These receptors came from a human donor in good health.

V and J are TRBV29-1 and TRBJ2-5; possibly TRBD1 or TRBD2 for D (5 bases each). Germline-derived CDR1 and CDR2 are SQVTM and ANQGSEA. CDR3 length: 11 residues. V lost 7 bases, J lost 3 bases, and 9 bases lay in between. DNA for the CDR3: TGCAGCGCGTTGGGGGAAGAGACCCAGTACTTC. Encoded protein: CSALGEETQYF.

In DNA form, the CDR3 reads TGCGCCAGCAGCTTGTTGACTAGCGGGGGAGCCGAGACCCAGTACTTC. As protein: CASSLLTSGGAETQYF. The rearrangement uses TRBV5-1 and TRBJ2-5, with 12 positions matching TRBD2. V dropped 1 base and J dropped 5; count of bases not matched to a gene: 6. The germline V gene has CDR1 SGHRS and CDR2 YFSETQ. The CDR3 spans 16 residues.

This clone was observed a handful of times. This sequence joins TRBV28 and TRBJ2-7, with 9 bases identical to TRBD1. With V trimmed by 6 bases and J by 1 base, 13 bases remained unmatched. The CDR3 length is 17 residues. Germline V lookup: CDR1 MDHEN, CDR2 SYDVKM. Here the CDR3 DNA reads TGTGCCAGCAGGACAGGGACAGGGAGGATTTCTTCCTACGAGCAGTACTTC. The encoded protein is CASRTGTGRISSYEQYF.

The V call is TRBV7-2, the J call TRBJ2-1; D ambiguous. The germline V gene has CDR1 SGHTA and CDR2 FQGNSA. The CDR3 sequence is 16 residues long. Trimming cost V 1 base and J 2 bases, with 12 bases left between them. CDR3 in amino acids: CASSLVGGGTYNEQFF. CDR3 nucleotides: TGTGCCAGCAGCTTAGTCGGCGGTGGGACCTACAATGAGCAGTTCTTC.

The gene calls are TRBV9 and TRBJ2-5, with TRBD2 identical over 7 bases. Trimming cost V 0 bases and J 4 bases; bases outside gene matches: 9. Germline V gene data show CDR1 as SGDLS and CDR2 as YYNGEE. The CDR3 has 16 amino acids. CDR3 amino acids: CASSVGGGGGGETQYF. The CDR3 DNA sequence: TGTGCCAGCAGCGTAGGGGGAGGCGGGGGAGGAGAGACCCAGTACTTC.

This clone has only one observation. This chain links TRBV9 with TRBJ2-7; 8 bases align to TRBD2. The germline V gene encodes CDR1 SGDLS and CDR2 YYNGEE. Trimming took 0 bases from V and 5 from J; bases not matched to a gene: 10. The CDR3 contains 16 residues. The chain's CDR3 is CASSVAGAGGSHEQYF. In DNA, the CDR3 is TGTGCCAGCAGCGTAGCTGGGGCGGGGGGCAGCCACGAGCAGTACTTC.

In nucleotides, the CDR3 is TGTGCCACCAGCAGAGTAAGGGGACCGAGCAATCAGCCCCAGCATTTT. Translation gives CATSRVRGPSNQPQHF. This chain joins TRBV15 and TRBJ1-5; D is perhaps TRBD1 (5 bases). CDR3 size: 16 residues. The V gene's germline CDR1 is LNHNV and CDR2 YYDKDF (reference sequence). Trimming stripped 1 base from V and 1 base from J, with 11 bases between.

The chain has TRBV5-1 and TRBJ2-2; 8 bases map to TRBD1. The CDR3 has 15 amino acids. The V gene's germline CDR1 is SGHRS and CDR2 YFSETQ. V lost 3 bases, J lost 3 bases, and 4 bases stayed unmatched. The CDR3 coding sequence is TGCGCCAGCAGCTCCACAGGGGGACACACCGGGGAGCTGTTTTTT. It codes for CASSSTGGHTGELFF.

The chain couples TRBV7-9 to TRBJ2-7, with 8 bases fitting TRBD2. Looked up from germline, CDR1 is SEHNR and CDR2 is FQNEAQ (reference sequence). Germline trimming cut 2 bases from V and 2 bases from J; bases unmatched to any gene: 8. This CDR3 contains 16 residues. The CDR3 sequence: CASSLLLTSAPYEQYF. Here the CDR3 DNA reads TGTGCCAGCAGCTTACTCCTGACTAGCGCTCCCTACGAGCAGTACTTC.

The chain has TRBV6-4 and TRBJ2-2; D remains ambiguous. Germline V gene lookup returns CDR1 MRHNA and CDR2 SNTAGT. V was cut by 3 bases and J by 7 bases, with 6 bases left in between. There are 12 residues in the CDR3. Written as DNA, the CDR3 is TGTGCCAGCAGTGAACAGTGCGGGGAGCTGTTTTTT. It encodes CASSEQCGELFF.

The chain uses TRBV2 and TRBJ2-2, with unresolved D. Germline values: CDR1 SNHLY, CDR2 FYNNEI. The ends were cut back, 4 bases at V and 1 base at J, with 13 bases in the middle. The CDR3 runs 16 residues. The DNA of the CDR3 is TGTGCCAGCAGTGGGCTCCTCTGGGGGAACACCGGGGAGCTGTTTTTT. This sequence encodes CASSGLLWGNTGELFF.

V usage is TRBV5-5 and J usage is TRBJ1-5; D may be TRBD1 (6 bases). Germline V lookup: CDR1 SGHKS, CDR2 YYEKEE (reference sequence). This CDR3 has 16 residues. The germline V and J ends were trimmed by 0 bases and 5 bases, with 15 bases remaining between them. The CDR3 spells CASSLGTGPSHQPQHF. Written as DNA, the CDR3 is TGTGCCAGCAGCTTGGGCACAGGGCCTTCCCATCAGCCCCAGCATTTT.

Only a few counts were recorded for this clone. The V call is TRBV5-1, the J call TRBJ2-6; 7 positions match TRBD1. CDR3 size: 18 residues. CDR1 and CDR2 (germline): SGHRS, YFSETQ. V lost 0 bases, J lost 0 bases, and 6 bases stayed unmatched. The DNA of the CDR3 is TGCGCCAGCAGCTTGGCCAGGGGGTCCAGCTCTGGGGCCAACGTCCTGACTTTC. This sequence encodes CASSLARGSSSGANVLTF.

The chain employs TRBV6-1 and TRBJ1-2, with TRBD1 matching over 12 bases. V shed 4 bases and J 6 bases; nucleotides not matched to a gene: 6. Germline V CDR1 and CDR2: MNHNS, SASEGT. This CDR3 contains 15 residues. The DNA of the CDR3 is TGTGCCAGCAGTGGTCCGGGACAGGGGGCCAATGGCTACACCTTC. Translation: CASSGPGQGANGYTF.

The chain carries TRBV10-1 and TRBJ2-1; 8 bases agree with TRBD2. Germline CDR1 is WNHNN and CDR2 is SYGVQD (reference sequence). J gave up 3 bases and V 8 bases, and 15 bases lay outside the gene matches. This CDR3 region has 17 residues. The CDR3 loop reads CASSLGVAGRSYNEQFF. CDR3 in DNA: TGCGCCAGCTCCCTAGGAGTAGCGGGGAGAAGCTACAATGAGCAGTTCTTC.

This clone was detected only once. Written as DNA, the CDR3 is TGCGCCAGCAGCCAGGAGATAGTCTGGACTCAACTGGGAAAACTGTTTTTT. This translates into CASSQEIVWTQLGKLFF. The genes are TRBV4-1 and TRBJ1-4; D gene uncertain. Germline CDR1 reads MGHRA; CDR2 reads YSYEKL. V was cut by 3 bases and J by 10 bases, with 24 bases left in between. The CDR3 length is 17 residues.

The DNA of the CDR3 is TGTGCCAGCTCAACTGCGGGACAGAGCACCGGGGAGCTGTTTTTT. Protein: CASSTAGQSTGELFF. The rearrangement joins TRBV18 to TRBJ2-2, with D possibly being TRBD1 (7 bases). Trimming left V 5 bases short and J 4 bases short, with 14 bases between. The length of the CDR3 is 15 residues. Germline CDR1 is KGHSH and CDR2 is LQKENI.

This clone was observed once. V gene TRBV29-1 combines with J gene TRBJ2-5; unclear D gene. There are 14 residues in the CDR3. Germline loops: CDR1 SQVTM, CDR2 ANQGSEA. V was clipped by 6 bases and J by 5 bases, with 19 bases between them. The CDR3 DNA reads TGCAGCGTATTTCCTCCCACTACCGACGAGACCCAGTACTTC. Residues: CSVFPPTTDETQYF.

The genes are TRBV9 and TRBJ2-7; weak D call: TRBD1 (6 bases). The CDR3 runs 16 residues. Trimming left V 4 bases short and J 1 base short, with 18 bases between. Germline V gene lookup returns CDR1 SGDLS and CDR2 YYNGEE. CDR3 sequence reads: CASSPESGTLSYEQYF. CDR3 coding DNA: TGTGCCAGCAGCCCTGAGTCGGGGACATTGTCCTACGAGCAGTACTTC. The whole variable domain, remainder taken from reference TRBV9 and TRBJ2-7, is DSGVTQTPKHLITATGQRVTLRCSPRSGDLSVYWYQQSLDQGLQFLIQYYNGEERAKGNILERFSAQQFPDLHSELNLSSLELGDSALYFCASSPESGTLSYEQYFGPGTRLTVT.

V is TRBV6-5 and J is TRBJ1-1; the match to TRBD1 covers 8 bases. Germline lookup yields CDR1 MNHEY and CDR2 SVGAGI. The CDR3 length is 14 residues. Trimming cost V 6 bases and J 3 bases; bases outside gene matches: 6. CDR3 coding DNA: TGTGCCAGCAGAGACAGGGGTTGGGACACTGAAGCTTTCTTT. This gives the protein CASRDRGWDTEAFF.

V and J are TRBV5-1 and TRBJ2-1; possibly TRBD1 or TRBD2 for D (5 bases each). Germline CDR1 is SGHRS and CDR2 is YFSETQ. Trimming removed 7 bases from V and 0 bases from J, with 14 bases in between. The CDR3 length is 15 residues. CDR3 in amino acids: CASLLGTSSYNEQFF. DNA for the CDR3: TGCGCCAGCTTATTGGGGACCTCCTCCTACAATGAGCAGTTCTTC.

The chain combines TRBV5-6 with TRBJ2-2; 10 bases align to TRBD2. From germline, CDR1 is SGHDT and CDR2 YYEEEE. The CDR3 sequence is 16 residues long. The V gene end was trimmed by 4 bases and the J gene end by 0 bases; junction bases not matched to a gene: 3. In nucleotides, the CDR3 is TGTGCCAGCAGCGAAACTAGCGGGGCGAACACCGGGGAGCTGTTTTTT. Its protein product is CASSETSGANTGELFF.

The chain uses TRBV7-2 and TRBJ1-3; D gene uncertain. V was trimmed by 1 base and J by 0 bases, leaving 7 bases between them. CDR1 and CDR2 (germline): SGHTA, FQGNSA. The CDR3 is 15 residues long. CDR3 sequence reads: CASSLVSSSGNTIYF. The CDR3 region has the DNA TGTGCCAGCAGCTTAGTGAGCAGCTCTGGAAACACCATATATTTT. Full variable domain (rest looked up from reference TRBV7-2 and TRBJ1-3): GAGVSQSPSNKVTEKGKDVELRCDPISGHTALYWYRQSLGQGLEFLIYFQGNSAPDKSGLPSDRFSAERTGGSVSTLTIQRTQQEDSAVYLCASSLVSSSGNTIYFGEGSWLTVV.

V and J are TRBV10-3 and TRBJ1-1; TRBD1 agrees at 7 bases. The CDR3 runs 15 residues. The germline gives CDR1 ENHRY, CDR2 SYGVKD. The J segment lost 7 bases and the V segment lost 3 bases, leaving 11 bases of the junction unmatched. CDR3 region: CAISDTYRGYGEAFF. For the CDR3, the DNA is TGTGCCATCAGTGATACGTACAGGGGATATGGTGAAGCTTTCTTT.

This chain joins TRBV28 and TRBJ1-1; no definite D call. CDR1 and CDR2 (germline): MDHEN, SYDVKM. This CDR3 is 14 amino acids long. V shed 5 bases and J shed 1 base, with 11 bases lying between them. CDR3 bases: TGTGCCAGCAGTCTGGTAAAAACGAACACTGAAGCTTTCTTT. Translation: CASSLVKTNTEAFF. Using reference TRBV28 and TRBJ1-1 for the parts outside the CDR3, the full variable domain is DVKVTQSSRYLVKRTGEKVFLECVQDMDHENMFWYRQDPGLGLRLIYFSYDVKMKEKGDIPEGYSVSREKKERFSLILESASTNQTSMYLCASSLVKTNTEAFFGQGTRLTVV.

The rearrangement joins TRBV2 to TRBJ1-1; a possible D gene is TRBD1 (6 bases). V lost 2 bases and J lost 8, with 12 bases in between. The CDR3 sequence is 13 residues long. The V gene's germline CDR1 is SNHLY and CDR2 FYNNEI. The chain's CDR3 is CASSEFRGREAFF. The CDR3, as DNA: TGTGCCAGCAGTGAATTCAGGGGAAGGGAAGCTTTCTTT.

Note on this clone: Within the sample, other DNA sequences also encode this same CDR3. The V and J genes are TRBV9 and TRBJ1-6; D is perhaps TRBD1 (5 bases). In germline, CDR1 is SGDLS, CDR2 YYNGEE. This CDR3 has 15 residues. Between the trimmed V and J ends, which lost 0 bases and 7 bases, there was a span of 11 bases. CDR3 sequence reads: CASSVGQGGNSPLHF. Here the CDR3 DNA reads TGTGCCAGCAGCGTAGGGCAGGGTGGCAATTCACCCCTCCACTTT.

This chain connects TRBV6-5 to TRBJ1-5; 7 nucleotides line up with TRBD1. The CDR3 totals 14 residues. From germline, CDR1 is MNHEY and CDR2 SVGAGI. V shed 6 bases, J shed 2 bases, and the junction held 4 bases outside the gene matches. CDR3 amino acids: CASRYRGGNQPQHF. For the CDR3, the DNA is TGTGCCAGCAGGTACAGGGGAGGCAATCAGCCCCAGCATTTT.

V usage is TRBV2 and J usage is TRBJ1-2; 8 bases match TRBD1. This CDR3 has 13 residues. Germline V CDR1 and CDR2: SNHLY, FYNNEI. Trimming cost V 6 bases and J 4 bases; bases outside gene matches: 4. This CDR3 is CASSSDRVYGYTF. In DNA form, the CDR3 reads TGTGCCAGCAGCTCGGACAGGGTCTATGGCTACACCTTC.

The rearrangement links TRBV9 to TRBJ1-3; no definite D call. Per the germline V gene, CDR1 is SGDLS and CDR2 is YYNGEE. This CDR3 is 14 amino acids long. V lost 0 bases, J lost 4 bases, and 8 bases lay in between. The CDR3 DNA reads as TGTGCCAGCAGCGTAGCCAGCACAGGAAACACCATATATTTT. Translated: CASSVASTGNTIYF. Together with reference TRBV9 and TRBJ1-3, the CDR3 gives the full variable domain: DSGVTQTPKHLITATGQRVTLRCSPRSGDLSVYWYQQSLDQGLQFLIQYYNGEERAKGNILERFSAQQFPDLHSELNLSSLELGDSALYFCASSVASTGNTIYFGEGSWLTVV.